This passage covers 2 T cell receptor beta chains from one sample sequenced in a study of T-cell memory formation after mild COVID-19. Via MiXCR, TCRdb re-called the 5' RACE reads, giving one row per CDR3 protein. The table includes fewer than 30,000 distinct CDR3 sequences, 12% detected once. The sample taken for sequencing was PBMCs or a T cell subset sorted from them (not recorded which). The receptors were sampled from an adult woman who had mild COVID-19 (a few samples of this study predate the infection). Cell type and time point are not known.

In its sample, this clonotype ranks as medium-sized (0.01 to 0.1%). The J gene is TRBJ2-4, the V gene TRBV29-1, with TRBD2 identical over 12 bases. V lost 5 bases, J lost 8 bases, and 10 bases stayed unmatched. The germline gives CDR1 SQVTM, CDR2 ANQGSEA. CDR3 length: 15 amino acids. CDR3 region: CSVTGLAGPGDIQYF. The CDR3 region has the DNA TGCAGCGTTACCGGACTAGCGGGGCCAGGGGACATTCAGTACTTC.

This clonotype was recorded at least ten times. The chain combines TRBV20-1 with TRBJ1-2; TRBD1 agrees at 7 bases. CDR3 size: 11 residues. Losses at the gene ends were 6 bases for V and 3 bases for J; bases not matched to a gene: 1. Germline CDR1 DFQATT, CDR2 SNEGSKA (reference sequence). CDR3 sequence reads: CSAGTDYGYTF. The CDR3 DNA is TGCAGTGCCGGGACAGACTATGGCTACACCTTC.